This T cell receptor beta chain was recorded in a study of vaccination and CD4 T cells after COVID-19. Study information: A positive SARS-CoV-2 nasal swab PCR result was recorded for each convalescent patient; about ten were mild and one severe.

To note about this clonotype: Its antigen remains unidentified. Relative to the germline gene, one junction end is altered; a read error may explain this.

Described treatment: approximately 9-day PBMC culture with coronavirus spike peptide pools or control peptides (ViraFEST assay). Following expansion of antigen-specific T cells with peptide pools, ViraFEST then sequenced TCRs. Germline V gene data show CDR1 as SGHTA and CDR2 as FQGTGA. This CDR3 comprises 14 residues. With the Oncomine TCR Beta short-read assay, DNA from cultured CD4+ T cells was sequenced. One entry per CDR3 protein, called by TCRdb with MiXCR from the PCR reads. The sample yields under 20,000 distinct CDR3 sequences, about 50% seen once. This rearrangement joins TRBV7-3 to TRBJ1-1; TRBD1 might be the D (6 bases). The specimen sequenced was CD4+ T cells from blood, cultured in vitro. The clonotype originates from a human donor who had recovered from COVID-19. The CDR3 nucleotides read TGTGCCAGCAGCCCCCAGGGGCGACGGACTGAAGCTCTCTTT. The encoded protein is CASSPQGRRTEALF.